The 5 T cell receptor beta chains given below trace back to one sample, sequenced in a study of OX40 agonist ivuxolimab in advanced cancers. This table comes from immunoSEQ multiplex PCR, and its TCRdb copy is limited to in-frame clones, with some not included. Of around 70,000 clones listed, approximately 81% are singletons. Sample: CD4+ or CD8+ T cells sorted from blood, taken in a trial of the OX40 agonist ivuxolimab. These TCRs come from an adult with an advanced solid tumor such as melanoma, head and neck, liver or kidney cancer.

The table lists this clone with a count of one. The chain is built from TRBV7-2 and TRBJ2-5; no clear D gene. V was shortened by 6 bases and J by 0 bases, with 11 bases between the two germline ends. The CDR3 loop spans 14 amino acids. Germline CDR1 and CDR2: SGHTA and FQGNSA. The DNA for the CDR3 is TGTGCCAGCAGTCAAATGCTACACCAAGAGACCCAGTACTTC. Amino acids: CASSQMLHQETQYF.

A single count supports this clone. The chain recombines TRBV5-1 with TRBJ2-5; D is perhaps TRBD2 (5 bases). With 0 bases removed from V and 4 bases from J, the gap between germline ends came to 13 bases. Germline assignment: CDR1 SGHRS and CDR2 YFSETQ. The CDR3 runs 15 residues. The CDR3, as DNA: TGCGCCAGCAGCTTGGGCGCGGGCCGGGGAGAGACCCAGTACTTC. It translates to CASSLGAGRGETQYF.

CDR3 residues: CAWSVQGSDTQYF. CDR3 nucleotides: TGTGCCTGGAGTGTACAGGGATCCGATACGCAGTATTTT. J is TRBJ2-3 and V is TRBV30; D perhaps matches TRBD1 (6 bases). This CDR3 contains 13 residues. CDR1 and CDR2 (germline): GTSNPN, SVGIG (reference sequence). Trimming removed 0 bases from V and 6 bases from J, with 10 bases in between. Variable domain in full (rest from reference TRBV30 and TRBJ2-3): SQTIHQWPATLVQPVGSPLSLECTVEGTSNPNLYWYRQAAGRGLQLLFYSVGIGQISSEVPQNLSASRPQDRQFILSSKKLLLSDSGFYLCAWSVQGSDTQYFGPGTRLTVL.

The chain couples TRBV11-3 to TRBJ2-5; perhaps TRBD1 as D (6 bases). The J call may be mistaken, given a closer DNA end match to TRBJ2-7. The CDR3 extends over 18 amino acids. Germline V CDR1 and CDR2: SGHNT, YENEEA. The DNA for the CDR3 is TGTGCCAGCAGCTTAGCACGAGGGGACAAGCGCGTTTCCCACGAGCAGTACTTC. Protein sequence: CASSLARGDKRVSHEQYF.

This clone appeared a single time. The chain is built from TRBV7-3 and TRBJ1-1; D gene ambiguous. The V end lost 3 bases, the J end lost 0 bases, and 20 bases lay between the germline ends. Germline loops: CDR1 SGHTA, CDR2 FQGTGA. The CDR3 is 18 residues long. DNA for the CDR3: TGTGCCAGCAGCTTGGACGGCCTTCCTCCGATCATGAACACTGAAGCTTTCTTT. Translated: CASSLDGLPPIMNTEAFF.